The 24 T cell receptor beta chains given below trace back to one sample, sequenced in a study of blood T cell repertoires in COVID-19. Sequencing used immunoSEQ multiplex PCR; TCRdb keeps in-frame clones, though not all of them. Here the sample spans roughly 120,000 clones, roughly 72% being singletons. The specimen was peripheral blood. These receptors were collected from a man aged 80 or over with COVID-19, enrolled during active disease.

The chain has TRBV5-1 and TRBJ2-7; the match to TRBD2 covers 16 bases. CDR3 length equals 17 residues. Looked up from germline, CDR1 is SGHRS and CDR2 is YFSETQ. Trimming removed 4 bases from V and 5 bases from J; junction bases left unmatched: 9. The CDR3 here is CASSPGLAGGRVDEQYF. DNA for the CDR3: TGCGCCAGCAGCCCGGGACTAGCGGGAGGGAGGGTCGACGAGCAGTACTTC.

CDR3 bases: TGCGCCAGCAGCACGGGGACAGGGTGGGGTACAGATACGCAGTATTTT. This encodes CASSTGTGWGTDTQYF. The chain couples TRBV5-1 to TRBJ2-3; 9 bases are a match to TRBD1. The CDR3 is made up of 16 amino acids. In germline, CDR1 is SGHRS, CDR2 YFSETQ. The V gene end was trimmed by 4 bases and the J gene end by 3 bases; junction bases not matched to a gene: 9.

The V gene is TRBV19, the J gene TRBJ2-5, with 11 bases that match TRBD1. The CDR3 spans 15 residues. From germline, CDR1 is LNHDA and CDR2 SQIVND (reference sequence). V trimming: 6 bases; J trimming: 7 bases; junction bases outside the gene matches: 10. The CDR3 DNA reads as TGTGCCAGTAGACCAGGGACAGGGGGGCAGTGGACCCAGTACTTC. As protein: CASRPGTGGQWTQYF.

This clone was found once. The rearrangement joins TRBV7-6 to TRBJ2-5, with unresolved D. Germline assignment: CDR1 SGHVS and CDR2 FNYEAQ. Trimming shortened V by 1 base and J by 2 bases, and 8 bases separated the two germline ends. The CDR3 loop spans 14 amino acids. Here the CDR3 reads CASSLVSTQETQYF. CDR3 bases: TGTGCCAGCAGCTTAGTTTCCACACAAGAGACCCAGTACTTC. The full variable domain, with the rest looked up from reference TRBV7-6 and TRBJ2-5, is GAGVSQSPRYKVTKRGQDVALRCDPISGHVSLYWYRQALGQGPEFLTYFNYEAQQDKSGLPNDRFSAERPEGSISTLTIQRTEQRDSAMYRCASSLVSTQETQYFGPGTRLLVL.

As for this clone: In the same sample, other DNA sequences code for this CDR3. This rearrangement joins TRBV2 to TRBJ1-5; D uncertain. Germline V gives CDR1 SNHLY, CDR2 FYNNEI. V was cut by 4 bases and J by 6 bases, with 7 bases left in between. The CDR3 has 12 amino acids. This chain's CDR3 is CASSGEGQPQHF. As DNA, the CDR3 is TGTGCCAGCAGTGGTGAGGGTCAGCCCCAGCATTTT.

J is TRBJ2-1 and V is TRBV5-4, with 11 bases aligning to TRBD2. Trimming cost V 1 base and J 9 bases; bases outside gene matches: 9. The CDR3 length is 16 residues. CDR1 SGHNT and CDR2 YYREEE come from the germline V gene (reference sequence). The CDR3 sequence: CASSLPTSGMASEQFF. As DNA, the CDR3 is TGTGCCAGCAGCTTGCCGACTAGCGGGATGGCGAGTGAGCAGTTCTTC.

The chain has TRBV4-1 and TRBJ2-5, with 9 nucleotides matching TRBD2. In germline, CDR1 is MGHRA, CDR2 YSYEKL. The V and J ends lost 1 base and 0 bases, in that order; junction bases with no gene match: 3. CDR3 length: 16 residues. Here the CDR3 reads CASSQVQREDQETQYF. The CDR3 DNA reads as TGCGCCAGCAGCCAAGTTCAGCGGGAGGACCAAGAGACCCAGTACTTC.

In its sample, this clone was seen once. The V call is TRBV3-1 (or the pseudogene TRBV3-2), the J call TRBJ2-5; 7 positions match TRBD1. With V trimmed by 3 bases and J by 5 bases, 6 bases remained unmatched. CDR1 and CDR2 (germline): LGHDT, YNNKEL (reference sequence). The CDR3 spans 14 residues. In DNA, the CDR3 is TGTGCCAGCAGCCACAATCTAGGGGGCGAGACCCAGTACTTC. Translation: CASSHNLGGETQYF.

V usage is TRBV15 and J usage is TRBJ2-3; TRBD1 agrees at 9 bases. This CDR3 region has 16 residues. Germline CDR1 is LNHNV and CDR2 is YYDKDF (reference sequence). Losses at the gene ends were 2 bases for V and 2 bases for J; bases not matched to a gene: 5. CDR3: CATSRPRDRVTDTQYF. The CDR3 nucleotides read TGTGCCACCAGCAGACCCCGGGACAGGGTCACAGATACGCAGTATTTT. The variable domain in full, with the rest retrieved from reference TRBV15 and TRBJ2-3, is DAMVIQNPRYQVTQFGKPVTLSCSQTLNHNVMYWYQQKSSQAPKLLFHYYDKDFNNEADTPDNFQSRRPNTSFCFLDIRSPGLGDTAMYLCATSRPRDRVTDTQYFGPGTRLTVL.

This clone was detected a few times. The rearrangement links TRBV27 to TRBJ1-5; D remains unclear. Trimming removed 6 bases from V and 7 bases from J, with 10 bases in between. The CDR3 sequence is 12 residues long. Germline loops: CDR1 MNHEY, CDR2 SMNVEV (reference sequence). CDR3 DNA sequence: TGTGCCAGCAGCGGAGGGAGGCAGCCCCAGCATTTT. Protein sequence: CASSGGRQPQHF.

The chain uses TRBV7-9 and TRBJ1-6; D ambiguous. CDR3 size: 14 residues. CDR1 is SEHNR, CDR2 FQNEAQ, per germline (reference sequence). V was cut by 5 bases and J by 7 bases, with 12 bases left in between. The CDR3 DNA reads TGTGCCAGCAGCCCCCTCCTACAGAATTCACCCCTCCACTTT. It codes for CASSPLLQNSPLHF.

The genes are TRBV28 and TRBJ1-5; D unclear. The CDR3 covers 15 residues. Germline CDR1 reads MDHEN; CDR2 reads SYDVKM. V was trimmed by 1 base and J by 2 bases, leaving 9 bases between them. The DNA of the CDR3 is TGTGCCAGCAGTTTATCCAGCGGTCGCAATCAGCCCCAGCATTTT. Its protein product is CASSLSSGRNQPQHF.

This chain links TRBV10-2 with TRBJ2-1; 8 bases are shared with TRBD2. V was clipped by 3 bases and J by 9 bases; unmatched bases: 4. The CDR3 has 13 residues. The germline V gene has CDR1 WSHSY and CDR2 SAAADI. The CDR3 protein is CASSEAGAPEQFF. The CDR3 nucleotides are TGCGCCAGCAGTGAAGCGGGAGCTCCTGAGCAGTTCTTC.

The rearrangement links TRBV4-2 to TRBJ2-5; 9 nucleotides match TRBD2. The CDR3 extends over 18 amino acids. CDR1 LGHNA and CDR2 YNFKEQ come from the germline V gene. J gave up 4 bases and V 0 bases, and 12 bases lay outside the gene matches. CDR3 residues: CASSQEVGLAGNRETQYF. CDR3 bases: TGTGCCAGCAGCCAAGAAGTGGGTCTAGCGGGAAATAGAGAGACCCAGTACTTC.

This chain connects TRBV2 to TRBJ1-3; the match to TRBD1 covers 7 bases. V gave up 7 bases and J gave up 0 bases; unmatched junction bases: 9. The CDR3 runs to 16 residues. Per the germline V gene, CDR1 is SNHLY and CDR2 is FYNNEI. CDR3 DNA sequence: TGTGCCAGCACACCCGAAGGACAGGCCTCTGGAAACACCATATATTTT. Amino acids: CASTPEGQASGNTIYF.

The chain employs TRBV18 and TRBJ2-2; weak D call: TRBD1 (6 bases). Germline lookup yields CDR1 KGHSH and CDR2 LQKENI. The CDR3 sequence is 13 residues long. The V and J ends lost 5 bases and 5 bases respectively, with 9 bases between them. Written as DNA, the CDR3 is TGTGCCAGCTCAAGGGGGTTGACCGGGGAGCTGTTTTTT. Translation gives CASSRGLTGELFF.

The chain links TRBV30 to TRBJ1-2; 9 bases match TRBD1. Trimming took 1 base from V and 4 from J; bases not matched to a gene: 10. The germline V gene has CDR1 GTSNPN and CDR2 SVGIG (reference sequence). The CDR3 length is 16 residues. The CDR3 region has the DNA TGTGCCTGGAGTGACGATCCGGGACAGGGAATCTATGGCTACACCTTC. Amino acid sequence: CAWSDDPGQGIYGYTF.

This chain connects TRBV6-6 to TRBJ2-7, with D possibly TRBD2 on 6 matching bases. V was clipped by 9 bases and J by 6 bases, with 24 bases between them. The germline CDR1 and CDR2 sequences are MNHNY and SVGAGI (reference sequence). This CDR3 comprises 15 residues. The CDR3 sequence: CASQTSGGTGGEQYF. In nucleotides, the CDR3 is TGTGCCAGTCAGACCTCGGGCGGGACCGGGGGCGAGCAGTACTTC.

The rearrangement links TRBV4-1 to TRBJ2-5; 9 bases line up with TRBD1. The CDR3 covers 15 residues. Germline CDR1 and CDR2: MGHRA and YSYEKL. V shed 0 bases and J 5 bases; nucleotides not matched to a gene: 4. The CDR3 DNA reads TGCGCCAGCAGCCAAGAGGGACAGGGTTTGGAGACCCAGTACTTC. This gives the protein CASSQEGQGLETQYF.

The table lists this clone with a few counts. This chain connects TRBV15 to TRBJ1-5; TRBD1 is a possible D gene (5 bases). Trimming removed 2 bases from V and 6 bases from J, with 5 bases in between. Germline CDR1 is LNHNV and CDR2 is YYDKDF (reference sequence). The CDR3 is 12 residues long. CDR3 protein: CATSRQGQPQHF. CDR3 DNA sequence: TGTGCCACCAGCAGACAGGGTCAGCCCCAGCATTTT.

This clone was found once. This chain connects TRBV29-1 to TRBJ2-1, with 10 nucleotides matching TRBD2. In germline, CDR1 is SQVTM, CDR2 ANQGSEA. The CDR3 has 14 amino acids. V gave up 7 bases and J gave up 5 bases; unmatched junction bases: 8. The CDR3 region is CSALLAGVHNEQFF. CDR3 DNA: TGCAGCGCCCTTCTAGCGGGAGTACACAATGAGCAGTTCTTC.

The gene calls are TRBV10-1 and TRBJ2-2; 14 nucleotides align to TRBD2. J was trimmed by 8 bases and V by 3 bases; bases with no gene match: 2. This CDR3 spans 15 amino acids. CDR1 and CDR2 (germline): WNHNN, SYGVQD (reference sequence). CDR3 residues: CASSEGTSGRGELFF. CDR3 nucleotide sequence: TGCGCCAGCAGTGAAGGGACTAGCGGGAGAGGGGAGCTGTTTTTT.

The chain employs TRBV11-2 and TRBJ2-7; D unresolved. The CDR3 contains 13 residues. Per germline, CDR1 SGHAT and CDR2 FQNNGV. V dropped 5 bases and J dropped 4 bases, with 12 bases sitting between them. The CDR3 nucleotides read TGTGCCAGCAGCACCACTCAATGGTACGAGCAGTACTTC. Its protein product is CASSTTQWYEQYF.

V is TRBV4-3 and J is TRBJ2-4, with TRBD2 matching 8 bases. The CDR3 runs to 18 residues. V trimming: 1 base; J trimming: 3 bases; junction bases outside the gene matches: 11. From germline, CDR1 is LGHNA and CDR2 YSLEER. Here the CDR3 reads CASSQVWAGGVVKNIQYF. CDR3 nucleotides: TGCGCCAGCAGCCAAGTTTGGGCGGGAGGTGTAGTCAAAAACATTCAGTACTTC.